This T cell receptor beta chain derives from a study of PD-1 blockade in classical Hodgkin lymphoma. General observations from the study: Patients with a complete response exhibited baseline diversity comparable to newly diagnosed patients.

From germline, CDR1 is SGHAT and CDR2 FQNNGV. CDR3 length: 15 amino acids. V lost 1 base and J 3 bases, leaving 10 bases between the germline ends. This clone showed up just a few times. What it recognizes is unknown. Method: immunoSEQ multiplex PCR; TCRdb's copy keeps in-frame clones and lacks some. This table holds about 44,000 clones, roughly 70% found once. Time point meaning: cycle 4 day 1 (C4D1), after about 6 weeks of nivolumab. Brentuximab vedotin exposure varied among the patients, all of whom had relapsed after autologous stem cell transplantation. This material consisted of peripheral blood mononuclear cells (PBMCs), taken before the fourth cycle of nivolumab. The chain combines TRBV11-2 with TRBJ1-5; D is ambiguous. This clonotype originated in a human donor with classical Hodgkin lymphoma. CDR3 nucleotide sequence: TGTGCCAGCAGCTTAGGTCTACGGATCAATCAGCCCCAGCATTTT. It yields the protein CASSLGLRINQPQHF.